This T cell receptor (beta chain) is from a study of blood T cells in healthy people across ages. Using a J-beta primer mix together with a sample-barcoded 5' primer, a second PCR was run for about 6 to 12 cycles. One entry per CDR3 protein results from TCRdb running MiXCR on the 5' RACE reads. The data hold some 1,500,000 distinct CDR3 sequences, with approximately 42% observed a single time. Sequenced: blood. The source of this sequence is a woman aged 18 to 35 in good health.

CDR3: CSAIPRLAGYEQYF. The CDR3 bases are TGCAGTGCTATCCCGCGACTAGCGGGATACGAGCAGTACTTC. The genes are TRBV20-1 and TRBJ2-7; 11 bases line up with TRBD2. The CDR3 covers 14 residues. The V gene end was trimmed by 4 bases and the J gene end by 4 bases; junction bases not matched to a gene: 6. CDR1 DFQATT and CDR2 SNEGSKA come from the germline V gene (reference sequence).